The clone carrying this T cell receptor (beta chain) was seen only once. Time point reported: 2014-2015 season, pre-vaccination. The data originate from a study of follicular helper T cells after annual influenza vaccination. CDR1 is SGHAT, CDR2 FQDESV, per germline (reference sequence). V lost 5 bases to trimming and J lost 4 bases, with 11 bases between them. CDR3 length: 13 residues. Assay used: immunoSEQ multiplex PCR; TCRdb lists only in-frame clones, some missing. The sample lists about 11,000 clones, roughly 80% occurring once. The TCR sequence derives from an adult who received the influenza vaccine. The specimen was CXCR5- memory CD4+ T cells sorted from blood, collected on the day of influenza vaccination. V and J are TRBV11-1 and TRBJ2-5; no definite D call. The CDR3 loop is CASSLRYIETQYF. The CDR3 DNA is TGTGCCAGCAGCCTTCGATACATAGAGACCCAGTACTTC.